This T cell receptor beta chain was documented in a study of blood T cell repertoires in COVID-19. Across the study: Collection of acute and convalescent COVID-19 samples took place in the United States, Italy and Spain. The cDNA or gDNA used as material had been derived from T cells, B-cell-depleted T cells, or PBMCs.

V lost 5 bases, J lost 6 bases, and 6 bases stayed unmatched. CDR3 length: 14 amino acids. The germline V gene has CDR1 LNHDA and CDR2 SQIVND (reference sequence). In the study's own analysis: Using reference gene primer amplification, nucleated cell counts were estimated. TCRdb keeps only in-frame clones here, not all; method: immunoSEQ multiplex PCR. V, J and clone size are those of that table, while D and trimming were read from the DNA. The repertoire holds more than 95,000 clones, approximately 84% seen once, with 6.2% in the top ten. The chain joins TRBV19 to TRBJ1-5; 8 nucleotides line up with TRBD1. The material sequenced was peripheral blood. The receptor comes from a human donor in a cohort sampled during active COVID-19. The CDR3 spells CASSFTGGAQPQHF. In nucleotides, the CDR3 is TGTGCCAGTAGTTTCACAGGGGGAGCTCAGCCCCAGCATTTT.